A single sample gave rise to the 14 T cell receptor beta chains below, sequenced in a study of T-cell memory formation after mild COVID-19. TCRdb redid the calling of the 5' RACE reads with MiXCR, one entry per CDR3 protein. The table shows around 250,000 distinct CDR3 sequences, with around 15% occurring only once. The sample was PBMCs or a T cell subset sorted from them (not recorded which). All receptors come from a man between 18 and 35 years old who had mild COVID-19 (a few samples of this study predate the infection). Cell type and time point are not known.

The rearrangement joins TRBV19 to TRBJ1-2; TRBD1 is a possible D gene (5 bases). The V end was cut by 3 bases, the J end by 2 bases, with 13 bases between. The CDR3 contains 15 residues. Germline CDR1 is LNHDA and CDR2 is SQIVND (reference sequence). CDR3 region: CASSITGGLNYGYTF. As DNA, the CDR3 is TGTGCCAGTAGTATTACAGGCGGCTTGAACTATGGCTACACCTTC.

A few counts support this clonotype. J is TRBJ1-2 and V is TRBV5-1; D remains ambiguous. This CDR3 is built from 16 residues. In germline, CDR1 is SGHRS, CDR2 YFSETQ. Deletions cut 4 bases from V and 5 bases from J, with 21 bases between. DNA for the CDR3: TGCGCCAGCAGCGTCTCCTACAGCGCTATCATTTATGGCTACACCTTC. This codes for CASSVSYSAIIYGYTF. Together with reference TRBV5-1 and TRBJ1-2, the CDR3 gives the full variable domain: KAGVTQTPRYLIKTRGQQVTLSCSPISGHRSVSWYQQTPGQGLQFLFEYFSETQRNKGNFPGRFSGRQFSNSRSEMNVSTLELGDSALYLCASSVSYSAIIYGYTFGSGTRLTVV.

The chain couples TRBV4-1 to TRBJ1-6; no reliable D call. V lost 0 bases to trimming and J lost 6 bases, with 12 bases between them. The CDR3 runs 16 residues. Germline V gene sequence: CDR1 MGHRA, CDR2 YSYEKL. DNA for the CDR3: TGCGCCAGCAGCCAAGAACTTGGCAGGCTTAATTCACCCCTCCACTTT. Amino acids: CASSQELGRLNSPLHF.

This clonotype was picked up many times. The chain has TRBV6-2 or TRBV6-3 and TRBJ2-1; TRBD2 agrees at 7 bases. Germline loops: CDR1 MNHEY, CDR2 SVGEGT. This CDR3 region has 12 residues. The V gene end was trimmed by 4 bases and the J gene end by 10 bases; junction bases not matched to a gene: 4. CDR3: CASSFDSGEQFF. The CDR3 region has the DNA TGTGCCAGCAGTTTCGATAGCGGGGAGCAGTTCTTC.

This clonotype was seen many times. The CDR3 spells CASSRQDETQYF. The CDR3 DNA reads as TGTGCCAGCAGCCGACAGGATGAGACCCAGTACTTC. This chain joins TRBV7-2 and TRBJ2-5, with D perhaps matching TRBD1 (6 bases). Germline V lookup: CDR1 SGHTA, CDR2 FQGNSA. Trimming took off 5 bases at V and 5 bases at J, with 9 bases between the two ends. The CDR3 runs 12 residues.

This clonotype has a handful of counts. This sequence joins TRBV11-1 and TRBJ1-6, with D hard to call. The V end lost 5 bases, the J end lost 3 bases, and 8 bases lay between the germline ends. CDR1 SGHAT and CDR2 FQDESV come from the germline V gene (reference sequence). This CDR3 is built from 14 residues. This chain's CDR3 is CASSGDYYNSPLHF. CDR3 coding DNA: TGTGCCAGCAGCGGCGACTACTATAATTCACCCCTCCACTTT.

The V gene is TRBV6-2 or TRBV6-3, the J gene TRBJ2-7; D unresolved. Germline CDR1 MNHEY, CDR2 SVGEGT. There are 11 residues in the CDR3. V shed 10 bases and J shed 5 bases, with 12 bases lying between them. CDR3 sequence reads: CATRLWDEQYV. CDR3 DNA sequence: TGTGCCACCCGCCTCTGGGACGAGCAGTACGTC.

This clonotype appeared a few times. The V and J genes are TRBV28 and TRBJ1-1, with 9 bases fitting TRBD1. The V gene's germline CDR1 is MDHEN and CDR2 SYDVKM. After removal of 6 bases from V and 4 bases from J, the junction contained 3 bases not matched to a gene. The CDR3 runs to 13 residues. CDR3 coding DNA: TGTGCCAGCAGCCCGGGACAGGGCACTGAAGCTTTCTTT. This gives the protein CASSPGQGTEAFF.

This clonotype was observed a few times. The V call is TRBV12-3 or TRBV12-4, the J call TRBJ1-5, with 8 nucleotides matching TRBD1. J was trimmed by 5 bases and V by 8 bases; bases with no gene match: 5. The CDR3 is made up of 13 amino acids. Written as DNA, the CDR3 is TGTGCCAGCGTAGGACAGGGCTATCAGCCCCAGCATTTT. Its protein is CASVGQGYQPQHF.

There are a few counts of this clonotype. This chain connects TRBV6-2 or TRBV6-3 to TRBJ1-5; TRBD1 matches at 8 bases. Germline V CDR1 and CDR2: MNHEY, SVGEGT. Trimming cost V 6 bases and J 6 bases; bases outside gene matches: 7. The CDR3 covers 14 residues. CDR3 amino acids: CASSSGQGTQPQHF. CDR3 nucleotides: TGTGCCAGCAGCTCCGGACAGGGAACTCAGCCCCAGCATTTT.

The chain employs TRBV12-3 or TRBV12-4 and TRBJ1-2; possible D gene TRBD1, 6 bases. The CDR3 runs to 15 residues. V was pared by 2 bases and J by 2 bases, with 12 bases between. CDR3: CASSLMGGANYGYTF. The CDR3, as DNA: TGTGCCAGCAGTTTAATGGGGGGGGCGAACTATGGCTACACCTTC.

The chain couples TRBV6-5 to TRBJ2-5; TRBD2 aligns across 7 bases. The CDR3 loop spans 15 amino acids. Germline CDR1 and CDR2: MNHEY and SVGAGI. V was pared by 3 bases and J by 7 bases, with 11 bases of the junction left unmatched. In DNA form, the CDR3 reads TGTGCCAGCAGTTATCGAGCTAGCGGAACGGGGACCCAGTACTTC. This codes for CASSYRASGTGTQYF.

This clonotype came up a few times. V and J are TRBV5-1 and TRBJ1-4; D is possibly TRBD1 (6 bases). The germline V gene has CDR1 SGHRS and CDR2 YFSETQ. Trimming pared 5 bases from V and 4 bases from J, leaving 12 bases between. The CDR3 has 14 amino acids. The CDR3, as DNA: TGCGCCAGCAGGCAGGGGAAGGTTAATGAAAAACTGTTTTTT. Translating gives CASRQGKVNEKLFF. Full variable domain (missing parts from reference TRBV5-1 and TRBJ1-4): KAGVTQTPRYLIKTRGQQVTLSCSPISGHRSVSWYQQTPGQGLQFLFEYFSETQRNKGNFPGRFSGRQFSNSRSEMNVSTLELGDSALYLCASRQGKVNEKLFFGSGTQLSVL.

The chain employs TRBV12-3 or TRBV12-4 and TRBJ1-2, with TRBD1 identical over 10 bases. V trimming: 4 bases; J trimming: 6 bases; junction bases outside the gene matches: 8. CDR3 size: 15 residues. As DNA, the CDR3 is TGTGCCAGCAGTTGCCGGGACAGGGGCTTCCATGGCTACACCTTC. It encodes CASSCRDRGFHGYTF.